What follows are 21 T cell receptor beta chains derived from one specimen sequenced in a study of blood T cells in healthy people across ages. A sample-barcoded 5' primer and a J-beta primer mix were used in a second PCR of roughly 7 to 12 cycles. TCRdb redid the calling of the 5' RACE reads with MiXCR, one entry per CDR3 protein. Here the sample spans approximately 1.5 million distinct CDR3 sequences, around 36% being singletons. Material: blood. The receptor set was obtained from a woman between 25 and 40 years old in good health.

This chain connects TRBV11-2 to TRBJ2-7; TRBD2 matches 8 bases. V shed 1 base and J 2 bases; nucleotides not matched to a gene: 7. From germline, CDR1 is SGHAT and CDR2 FQNNGV. This CDR3 contains 16 residues. CDR3 in amino acids: CASSLVTSGRTYEQYF. The CDR3 DNA follows: TGTGCCAGCAGCTTAGTAACTAGCGGCAGAACCTACGAGCAGTACTTC.

This clonotype was counted only a few times. The chain links TRBV4-1 to TRBJ1-5; TRBD1 might be the D (6 bases). Trimming shortened V by 4 bases and J by 5 bases, and 18 bases separated the two germline ends. CDR3 length: 16 amino acids. Germline CDR1 is MGHRA and CDR2 is YSYEKL. CDR3 in amino acids: CASSPAGQKTHQPQHF. The CDR3 nucleotides read TGCGCCAGCAGCCCAGCCGGACAGAAAACTCATCAGCCCCAGCATTTT.

The V and J genes are TRBV7-9 and TRBJ2-7; the D is unclear. The V end was cut by 5 bases, the J end by 2 bases, with 10 bases between. CDR3 size: 13 residues. Germline V gene data show CDR1 as SEHNR and CDR2 as FQNEAQ (reference sequence). CDR3 bases: TGTGCCAGCAGCGATAAACGGACCTACGAGCAGTACTTC. As protein: CASSDKRTYEQYF.

This rearrangement joins TRBV24-1 to TRBJ2-3, with D possibly TRBD1 on 6 matching bases. CDR1 is KGHDR and CDR2 is SFDVKD in the germline V gene. V shed 3 bases and J shed 5 bases, with 14 bases lying between them. The CDR3 runs 15 residues. This chain's CDR3 is CATSDPGRGGDTQYF. The CDR3 DNA is TGTGCCACCAGTGATCCCGGCAGAGGGGGAGATACGCAGTATTTT.

In its sample, this clonotype was seen once. The CDR3 sequence is CASSSRGYAYEQYF. The DNA for the CDR3 is TGTGCCAGCAGCTCTCGGGGGTACGCCTACGAGCAGTACTTC. The chain couples TRBV3-1 to TRBJ2-7; possible D gene TRBD2, 6 bases. The germline V gene has CDR1 LGHDT and CDR2 YNNKEL (reference sequence). Trimming cost V 5 bases and J 2 bases, with 13 bases left between them. The CDR3 totals 14 residues.

Remarks on this clonotype: Being one base from a much bigger clone, this may be a read error. DNA of the CDR3: TGTGCCAGCAGCTTTGACAGGGGATATGAGCAGTTCTTC. It codes for CASSFDRGYEQFF. V and J are TRBV7-2 and TRBJ2-1; 8 bases map to TRBD1. The CDR3 has 13 residues. J lost 8 bases, V lost 3 bases, and 3 bases had no gene match. Germline V gene data show CDR1 as SGHTA and CDR2 as FQGNSA.

V usage is TRBV7-9 and J usage is TRBJ2-1; 8 bases match TRBD2. J was trimmed by 4 bases and V by 1 base; bases with no gene match: 6. The germline V gene has CDR1 SEHNR and CDR2 FQNEAQ (reference sequence). There are 16 residues in the CDR3. This CDR3 is CASSLGGTRVYNEQFF. In nucleotides, the CDR3 is TGTGCCAGCAGCTTAGGGGGGACTAGAGTTTACAATGAGCAGTTCTTC. Full variable domain (remainder filled in from reference TRBV7-9 and TRBJ2-1): DTGVSQNPRHKITKRGQNVTFRCDPISEHNRLYWYRQTLGQGPEFLTYFQNEAQLEKSRLLSDRFSAERPKGSFSTLEIQRTEQGDSAMYLCASSLGGTRVYNEQFFGPGTRLTVL.

This clonotype was recorded only once. One junction end disagrees with the germline gene, perhaps due to a read error. The chain carries TRBV5-5 and TRBJ2-1, with a weak D call TRBD2 (5 bases). The CDR3 consists of 16 residues. CDR1 is SGHKS, CDR2 YYEKEE, per germline (reference sequence). The CDR3 nucleotides are TGTGCCGGCAGCTTGAGAGGGTTGAGCTCCTACAATGAGCAGTTCTTC. Translation gives CAGSLRGLSSYNEQFF.

Only a few counts were recorded for this clonotype. The junction differs from germline at one of its ends, possibly a read error. V usage is TRBV27 and J usage is TRBJ1-1; D not resolved. The germline CDR1 and CDR2 sequences are MNHEY and SMNVEV (reference sequence). CDR3 size: 14 residues. As DNA, the CDR3 is TGTGCCAGCAGGGAACGGACTGCTAACACTGAGGCTTTCTTT. Amino acids: CASRERTANTEAFF.

Only a few counts were recorded for this clonotype. This clone may be a read error of a much larger clone one base away. The chain carries TRBV6-5 and TRBJ2-1; TRBD1 matches at 10 bases. With 0 bases clipped from V and 8 bases from J, the junction kept 4 bases outside the gene matches. The length of the CDR3 is 15 residues. Germline CDR1 MNHEY, CDR2 SVGAGI. CDR3 coding DNA: TGTGCCAGCAGTTACTCGACAGGGGGCCGTTATGAGCAGTTCTTC. Translating it yields CASSYSTGGRYEQFF.

This chain joins TRBV12-3 or TRBV12-4 and TRBJ2-5; D might be TRBD1 (6 bases). V lost 6 bases and J lost 0, with 8 bases in between. The CDR3 spans 13 residues. In nucleotides, the CDR3 is TGTGCCAGCAGAGCAGGGGACCAAGAGACCCAGTACTTC. This codes for CASRAGDQETQYF.

This clonotype has more than one count but fewer than ten. The chain has TRBV28 and TRBJ1-5; perhaps TRBD1 as D (5 bases). The germline gives CDR1 MDHEN, CDR2 SYDVKM. V lost 1 base to trimming and J lost 4 bases, with 11 bases between them. This CDR3 is built from 15 residues. For the CDR3, the DNA is TGTGCCAGCAGTTTATACGGGGCTGGGAATCAGCCCCAGCATTTT. This sequence encodes CASSLYGAGNQPQHF.

In its sample, this clonotype was seen a few times. The V and J genes are TRBV7-2 and TRBJ2-1; TRBD1 matches 7 bases. CDR3 length equals 13 residues. V was pared by 5 bases and J by 9 bases, with 7 bases of the junction left unmatched. Looked up from germline, CDR1 is SGHTA and CDR2 is FQGNSA. The CDR3 reads CASSNPGQREQFF. DNA of the CDR3: TGTGCCAGCAGCAATCCGGGACAGCGTGAGCAGTTCTTC.

This clonotype was seen a handful of times. V gene TRBV5-6 combines with J gene TRBJ2-7, with 7 bases that match TRBD2. Germline CDR1 and CDR2: SGHDT and YYEEEE. CDR3 size: 16 residues. V dropped 3 bases and J dropped 7; count of bases not matched to a gene: 16. The CDR3 region is CASSSTERDGKEEQYF. For the CDR3, the DNA is TGTGCCAGCAGCTCAACCGAGCGGGACGGGAAAGAGGAGCAGTACTTC.

The chain uses TRBV7-6 and TRBJ2-1; D gene uncertain. The V end was cut by 5 bases, the J end by 6 bases, with 11 bases between. The CDR3 has 13 amino acids. Germline CDR1 is SGHVS and CDR2 is FNYEAQ. The CDR3 nucleotides read TGTGCCAGCAGCGTCGACCAGACCAATGAGCAGTTCTTC. It translates to CASSVDQTNEQFF.

This clonotype was detected only a few times. The CDR3 DNA is TGTGCCAGCAGCCAAGAAGTGCTCTATGGCTACACCTTC. Protein: CASSQEVLYGYTF. The J gene is TRBJ1-2, the V gene TRBV3-1; no reliable D call. The CDR3 totals 13 residues. The V and J ends lost 0 bases and 4 bases respectively, with 6 bases between them. Germline loops: CDR1 LGHDT, CDR2 YNNKEL (reference sequence).

About this clonotype itself: Relative to the germline gene, one junction end is altered; a read error may explain this. The chain combines TRBV9 with TRBJ2-2; D might be TRBD1 or TRBD2, each matching 5 bases. CDR3 size: 14 residues. The germline V gene has CDR1 SGDLS and CDR2 YYNGEE. The CDR3 DNA is TGTGCCAGCAGCGTTGGGGCGCCCACCGGGGAGTTGTTTTTT. Amino acid sequence: CASSVGAPTGELFF.

In this sample, this clonotype turned up many times. The rearrangement uses TRBV29-1 and TRBJ1-5; D not resolved. Germline V lookup: CDR1 SQVTM, CDR2 ANQGSEA. The CDR3 length is 12 residues. V lost 4 bases, J lost 2 bases, and 6 bases lay in between. Here the CDR3 reads CSVGPGNQPQHF. CDR3 nucleotides: TGCAGCGTTGGGCCGGGCAATCAGCCCCAGCATTTT.

Only a few counts were recorded for this clonotype. The chain combines TRBV7-8 with TRBJ2-3; D is tentatively TRBD1 or TRBD2 (5 bases each). The length of the CDR3 is 13 residues. Trimming cost V 4 bases and J 2 bases, with 7 bases left between them. Germline V gene data show CDR1 as SGHVS and CDR2 as FQNEAQ. This CDR3 is CASSSGTTDTQYF. The DNA of the CDR3 is TGTGCCAGCAGCTCCGGGACCACAGATACGCAGTATTTT.

V and J are TRBV20-1 and TRBJ2-1; possibly TRBD1 for D (5 bases). Trimming cost V 5 bases and J 8 bases, with 10 bases left between them. The CDR3 runs to 11 residues. Germline V CDR1 and CDR2: DFQATT, SNEGSKA (reference sequence). Here the CDR3 DNA reads TGCAGTGCTGAGCCCAGGGATGAGCAGTTCTTC. Its translation is CSAEPRDEQFF.

This sequence joins TRBV6-4 and TRBJ2-5, with D possibly TRBD2 on 6 matching bases. The J call may be in error: the DNA end matches TRBJ2-7 better. The CDR3 spans 13 residues. Germline V gene data show CDR1 as MRHNA and CDR2 as SNTAGT. Here the CDR3 DNA reads TGTGCCAGAGAGGCGGGGAGTCGCCACGAGCAGTACTTC. It translates to CAREAGSRHEQYF.